Below are 5 T cell receptor beta chains sequenced from a single sample in a study of blood T cell repertoires in COVID-19. The protocol was immunoSEQ multiplex PCR, while the TCRdb copy is restricted to in-frame clones and leaves out a portion. Here the sample spans 120,000 to 150,000 clones, approximately 87% being singletons. The source material was peripheral blood. The source of these receptors is a woman aged 40-49 years with acute or convalescent COVID-19.

The chain recombines TRBV6-1 with TRBJ2-7, with 13 bases aligning to TRBD2. This CDR3 region has 18 residues. Trimming cost V 0 bases and J 2 bases; bases outside gene matches: 7. Per the germline V gene, CDR1 is MNHNS and CDR2 is SASEGT. Written as DNA, the CDR3 is TGTGCCAGCAGTGAAGCACGGGGACTAGCGGGGTACCCCTACGAGCAGTACTTC. It is translated as CASSEARGLAGYPYEQYF.

The chain employs TRBV6-6 and TRBJ2-7; D is possibly TRBD2 (5 bases). The germline CDR1 and CDR2 sequences are MNHNY and SVGAGI (reference sequence). V dropped 5 bases and J dropped 7 bases, with 18 bases sitting between them. This CDR3 region has 14 residues. The CDR3 DNA follows: TGTGCCAGCAGTCGCGGCGGAGGACTGGGGGAGCAGTACTTC. Translating gives CASSRGGGLGEQYF.

As to this clone: Germline is not matched at one junction end, which may reflect a read error. The chain joins TRBV2 to TRBJ1-1; D not resolved. The CDR3 runs to 11 residues. Germline V lookup: CDR1 SNHLY, CDR2 FYNNEI. CDR3: CAEGSNTEAFF. The CDR3 DNA is TGCGCCGAGGGATCTAACACTGAAGCTTTCTTT.

The genes are TRBV25-1 and TRBJ2-5; 10 positions agree with TRBD2. Per the germline V gene, CDR1 is MGHDK and CDR2 is SYGVNS. The CDR3 has 16 residues. V shed 2 bases, J shed 3 bases, and the junction held 6 bases outside the gene matches. The CDR3 loop is CASSERVSGRKETQYF. The CDR3 DNA follows: TGTGCCAGCAGTGAAAGGGTTAGCGGGAGGAAAGAGACCCAGTACTTC. The full variable domain, in which reference TRBV25-1 and TRBJ2-5 provide the parts outside the CDR3, is EADIYQTPRYLVIGTGKKITLECSQTMGHDKMYWYQQDPGMELHLIHYSYGVNSTEKGDLSSESTVSRIRTEHFPLTLESARPSHTSQYLCASSERVSGRKETQYFGPGTRLLVL.

This chain links TRBV2 with TRBJ2-5; 11 bases fit TRBD2. CDR1 SNHLY and CDR2 FYNNEI come from the germline V gene. J lost 1 base, V lost 3 bases, and 7 bases had no gene match. CDR3 length: 17 amino acids. The CDR3 loop is CASSDLVLAGVQETQYF. As DNA, the CDR3 is TGTGCCAGCAGTGATTTGGTACTAGCGGGAGTCCAAGAGACCCAGTACTTC. The variable domain in full, with the rest retrieved from reference TRBV2 and TRBJ2-5, is EPEVTQTPSHQVTQMGQEVILRCVPISNHLYFYWYRQILGQKVEFLVSFYNNEISEKSEIFDDQFSVERPDGSNFTLKIRSTKLEDSAMYFCASSDLVLAGVQETQYFGPGTRLLVL.